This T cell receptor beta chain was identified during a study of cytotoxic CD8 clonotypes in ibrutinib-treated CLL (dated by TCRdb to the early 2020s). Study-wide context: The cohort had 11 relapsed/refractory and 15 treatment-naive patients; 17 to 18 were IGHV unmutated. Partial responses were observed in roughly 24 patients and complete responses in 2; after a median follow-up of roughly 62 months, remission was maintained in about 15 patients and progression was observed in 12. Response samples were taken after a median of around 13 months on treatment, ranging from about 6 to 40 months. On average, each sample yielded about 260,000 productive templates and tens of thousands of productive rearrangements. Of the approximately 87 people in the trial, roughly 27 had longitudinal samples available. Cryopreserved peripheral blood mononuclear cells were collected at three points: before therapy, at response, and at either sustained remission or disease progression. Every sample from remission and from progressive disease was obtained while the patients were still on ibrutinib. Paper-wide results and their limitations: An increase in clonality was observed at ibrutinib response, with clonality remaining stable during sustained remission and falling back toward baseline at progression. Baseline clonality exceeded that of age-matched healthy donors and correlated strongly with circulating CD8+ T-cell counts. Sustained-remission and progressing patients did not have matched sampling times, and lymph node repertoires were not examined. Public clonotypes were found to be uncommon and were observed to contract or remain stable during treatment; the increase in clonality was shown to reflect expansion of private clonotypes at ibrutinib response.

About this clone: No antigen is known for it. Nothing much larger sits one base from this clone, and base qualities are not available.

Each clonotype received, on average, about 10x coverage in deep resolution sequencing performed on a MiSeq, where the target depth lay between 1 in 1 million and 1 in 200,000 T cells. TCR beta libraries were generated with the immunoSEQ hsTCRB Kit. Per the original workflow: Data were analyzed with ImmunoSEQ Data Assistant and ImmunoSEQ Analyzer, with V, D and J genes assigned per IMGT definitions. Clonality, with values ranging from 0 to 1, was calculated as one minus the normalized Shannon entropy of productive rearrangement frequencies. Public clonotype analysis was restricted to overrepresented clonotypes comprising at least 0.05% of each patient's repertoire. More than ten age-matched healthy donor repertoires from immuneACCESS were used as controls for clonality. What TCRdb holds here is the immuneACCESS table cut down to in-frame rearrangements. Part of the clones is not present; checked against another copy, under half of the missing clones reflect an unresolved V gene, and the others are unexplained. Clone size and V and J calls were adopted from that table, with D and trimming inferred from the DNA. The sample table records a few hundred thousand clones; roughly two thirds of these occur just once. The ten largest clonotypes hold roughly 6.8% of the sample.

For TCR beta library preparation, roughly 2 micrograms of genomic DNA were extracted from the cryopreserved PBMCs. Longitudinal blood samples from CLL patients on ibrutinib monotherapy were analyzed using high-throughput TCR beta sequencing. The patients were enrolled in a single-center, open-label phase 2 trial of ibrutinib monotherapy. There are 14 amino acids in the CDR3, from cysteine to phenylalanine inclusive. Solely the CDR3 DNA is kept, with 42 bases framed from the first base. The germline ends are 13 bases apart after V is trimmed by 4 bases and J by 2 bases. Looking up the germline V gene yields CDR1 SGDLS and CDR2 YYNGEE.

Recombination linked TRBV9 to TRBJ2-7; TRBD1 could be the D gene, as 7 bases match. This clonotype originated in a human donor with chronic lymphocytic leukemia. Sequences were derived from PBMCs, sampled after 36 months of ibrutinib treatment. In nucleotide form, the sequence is TGTGCCAGCAGCCTTCAGGGGGGCCCCTACGAGCAGTACTTC. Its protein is CASSLQGGPYEQYF.